The 15 T cell receptor beta chains reported below all come from one sample, sequenced in a study of T cells in Graves' hyperthyroidism and ophthalmopathy (dated by TCRdb to 2018 to 2020). The library was made by multiplex PCR. Data came from an Illumina HiSeq 2000. TCR beta CDR3 regions were amplified from RNA transcripts. For the first round of RT-PCR on the TCR CDR3, the HTBI primer set was used together with the Qiagen OneStep RT-PCR kit. The public reads were reanalyzed by TCRdb: fastp trimming at Q25, MiXCR alignment, in-frame beta chains only. Identical CDR3 protein sequences are pooled into one entry, listed with their most common genes and DNA. The sample table contains approximately 510,000 distinct CDR3 sequences; only one count was recorded for 35% to 50% of them. Of the sample, about 43% is held by the ten largest clones. Sequenced: peripheral blood or thyroid tissue (not recorded which). The receptor set was obtained from an adult woman with Graves' disease, either hyperthyroidism or ophthalmopathy (not recorded which).

This rearrangement joins TRBV10-3 to TRBJ1-1, with D unresolved. The V end was cut by 9 bases, the J end by 3 bases, with 20 bases between. Germline V gives CDR1 ENHRY, CDR2 SYGVKD. This CDR3 is 15 amino acids long. In nucleotides, the CDR3 is TGTGCCATTCACCAAACCGGGATCGGCGACACTGAAGCTTTCTTT. This sequence encodes CAIHQTGIGDTEAFF.

This chain joins TRBV2 and TRBJ2-5; 8 nucleotides agree with TRBD1. Germline assignment: CDR1 SNHLY and CDR2 FYNNEI. The trim removed 4 bases at V and 4 bases at J, leaving 14 bases unmatched. This CDR3 comprises 17 residues. CDR3 DNA sequence: TGTGCCAGCAGTGTGAGGACAGGGCCTGGGGGCGGAGAGACCCAGTACTTC. Encoded protein: CASSVRTGPGGGETQYF.

V and J are TRBV4-1 and TRBJ2-5; TRBD2 aligns across 15 bases. This CDR3 spans 17 amino acids. J was trimmed by 4 bases and V by 4 bases; bases with no gene match: 7. Per germline, CDR1 MGHRA and CDR2 YSYEKL. The CDR3 DNA reads TGCGCCAGCAGCCCTGGACTAGCGGGAGGGCCAGGAGAGACCCAGTACTTC. Translation gives CASSPGLAGGPGETQYF.

A word on this clonotype: A much larger clone differs by one base, so this may be a read error. CDR3 loop: CASSGTGQNTEAFF. CDR3 DNA: TGTGCCAGCAGCGGAACCGGACAGAACACTGAAGCTTTCTTT. The chain couples TRBV6-5 to TRBJ1-1; maybe TRBD1 (5 bases). This CDR3 comprises 14 residues. The germline V gene encodes CDR1 MNHEY and CDR2 SVGAGI. V lost 6 bases and J lost 1, with 12 bases in between.

The chain uses TRBV6-2 or TRBV6-3 and TRBJ1-5; maybe TRBD1 (5 bases). V lost 2 bases to trimming and J lost 4 bases, with 6 bases between them. This CDR3 contains 13 residues. Per the germline V gene, CDR1 is MNHEY and CDR2 is SVGEGT. Here the CDR3 reads CASSYDSNQPQHF. The DNA for the CDR3 is TGTGCCAGCAGTTACGACAGTAATCAGCCCCAGCATTTT.

J is TRBJ2-5 and V is TRBV28, with 10 bases identical to TRBD1. Germline V gene lookup returns CDR1 MDHEN and CDR2 SYDVKM. V lost 3 bases, J lost 7 bases, and 11 bases stayed unmatched. This CDR3 contains 16 residues. The CDR3 DNA sequence: TGTGCCAGCAGTTTTGAGGGACAGGGGTGGAAGACGACCCAGTACTTC. Translated, it gives CASSFEGQGWKTTQYF.

This clonotype was seen more than once but under ten times. This sequence joins TRBV12-3 or TRBV12-4 and TRBJ1-5; 10 positions match TRBD1. The CDR3 is 14 amino acids. J lost 5 bases, V lost 6 bases, and 4 bases had no gene match. The CDR3 loop reads CASSVGTGDQPQHF. The CDR3 DNA is TGTGCCAGCAGCGTAGGGACAGGGGATCAGCCCCAGCATTTT.

In its sample, this clonotype was seen many times. The chain joins TRBV2 to TRBJ2-2; 7 positions match TRBD2. Germline V gene data show CDR1 as SNHLY and CDR2 as FYNNEI. The CDR3 runs 15 residues. With V trimmed by 5 bases and J by 6 bases, 9 bases remained unmatched. DNA for the CDR3: TGTGCCAGCAGTTCGGGAGGCCCACTTCCCGGGGAGCTGTTTTTT. This sequence encodes CASSSGGPLPGELFF.

A note on this clonotype: At one of its ends the junction is not consistent with the germline gene, which may arise from a read error. The CDR3 region is CAISGRTGDTEALF. CDR3 nucleotides: TGTGCCATCAGTGGCAGAACAGGGGACACTGAAGCTCTCTTT. The chain joins TRBV10-3 to TRBJ1-1; 7 bases line up with TRBD1. In germline, CDR1 is ENHRY, CDR2 SYGVKD. The CDR3 totals 14 residues.

This clonotype was observed a few times. The chain has TRBV28 and TRBJ1-5; 9 bases are shared with TRBD1. The CDR3 is made up of 15 amino acids. V gave up 5 bases and J gave up 4 bases; unmatched junction bases: 6. Germline CDR1 reads MDHEN; CDR2 reads SYDVKM. The CDR3 loop reads CASSRTGGFNQPQHF. The CDR3 DNA reads TGTGCCAGCAGTCGAACAGGGGGCTTTAATCAGCCCCAGCATTTT.

This clonotype was detected a few times. This chain joins TRBV30 and TRBJ2-5; possibly TRBD1 or TRBD2 for D (5 bases each). V was trimmed by 3 bases and J by 0 bases, leaving 14 bases between them. Germline V gene sequence: CDR1 GTSNPN, CDR2 SVGIG (reference sequence). The CDR3 extends over 15 amino acids. CDR3 region: CAWRPRDRYQETQYF. CDR3 DNA sequence: TGTGCCTGGAGGCCGAGGGACCGGTACCAAGAGACCCAGTACTTC.

This clonotype was counted many times. The rearrangement uses TRBV7-9 and TRBJ2-5; weak D call: TRBD2 (5 bases). Germline-derived CDR1 and CDR2 are SEHNR and FQNEAQ (reference sequence). This CDR3 comprises 13 residues. V gave up 3 bases and J gave up 1 base, with 6 bases separating them. The CDR3, as DNA: TGTGCCAGCAGCTTGGGAGCCCAAGAGACCCAGTACTTC. Protein sequence: CASSLGAQETQYF. Combining the CDR3 with reference TRBV7-9 and TRBJ2-5 gives the whole variable domain DTGVSQNPRHKITKRGQNVTFRCDPISEHNRLYWYRQTLGQGPEFLTYFQNEAQLEKSRLLSDRFSAERPKGSFSTLEIQRTEQGDSAMYLCASSLGAQETQYFGPGTRLLVL.

This clonotype was counted a few times. V is TRBV10-3 and J is TRBJ1-5, with D hard to call. Germline V CDR1 and CDR2: ENHRY, SYGVKD. The CDR3 totals 13 residues. V was trimmed by 2 bases and J by 4 bases, leaving 6 bases between them. The DNA of the CDR3 is TGTGCCATCAGTGAGGTGGCAAATCAGCCCCAGCATTTT. Its translation: CAISEVANQPQHF.

This clonotype was seen many times. The chain uses TRBV19 and TRBJ1-1, with 7 positions matching TRBD1. Germline CDR1 and CDR2: LNHDA and SQIVND (reference sequence). V trimming: 3 bases; J trimming: 5 bases; junction bases outside the gene matches: 6. There are 14 residues in the CDR3. The DNA of the CDR3 is TGTGCCAGTAGTATCCAGGGGGTAATGACTGAAGCTTTCTTT. Translating it yields CASSIQGVMTEAFF.

This clonotype was picked up many times. The rearrangement joins TRBV7-9 to TRBJ2-7; D remains unclear. In germline, CDR1 is SEHNR, CDR2 FQNEAQ (reference sequence). The CDR3 is made up of 16 amino acids. V gave up 5 bases and J gave up 1 base, with 18 bases separating them. This CDR3 reads CASSRSKPERSYEQYF. CDR3 DNA: TGTGCCAGCAGCCGTAGCAAACCTGAAAGGTCCTACGAGCAGTACTTC.